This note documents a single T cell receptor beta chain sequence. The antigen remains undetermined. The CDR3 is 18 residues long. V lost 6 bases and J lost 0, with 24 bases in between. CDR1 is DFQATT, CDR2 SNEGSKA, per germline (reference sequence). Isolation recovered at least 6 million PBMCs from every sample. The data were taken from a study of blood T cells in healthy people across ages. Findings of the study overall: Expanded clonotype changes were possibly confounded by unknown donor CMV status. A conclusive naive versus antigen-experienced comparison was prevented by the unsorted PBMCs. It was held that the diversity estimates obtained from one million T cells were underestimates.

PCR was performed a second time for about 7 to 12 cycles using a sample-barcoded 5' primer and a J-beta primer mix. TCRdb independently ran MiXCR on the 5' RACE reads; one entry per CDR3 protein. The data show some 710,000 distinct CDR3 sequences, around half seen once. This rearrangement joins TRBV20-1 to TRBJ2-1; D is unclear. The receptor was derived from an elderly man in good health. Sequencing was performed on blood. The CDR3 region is CSAERLTNRAPSYNEQFF. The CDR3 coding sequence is TGCAGTGCCGAGCGCCTTACAAACCGGGCACCCTCCTACAATGAGCAGTTCTTC.